The present T cell receptor (beta chain) was sequenced within a study of cytomegalovirus exposure and HLA in healthy donors. The PCR was carried out with 60 Vbeta primers and 13 Jbeta primers. The protocol was immunoSEQ multiplex PCR, while the TCRdb copy is restricted to in-frame clones and leaves out a portion. The table has 150,000 to 200,000 clones, about two thirds seen once; the top ten hold approximately 3%. CDR3 length equals 13 residues. Germline CDR1 and CDR2: SGHTA and FQGNSA. V lost 4 bases to trimming and J lost 5 bases; unmatched junction nucleotides: 2. This chain uses TRBV7-2 with TRBJ1-1, with TRBD1 matching over 9 bases. Source material: PBMCs. The source is a young woman in good health and CMV-seronegative. The CDR3 bases are TGTGCCAGCAGCTCACAGGGGGCAACTGAAGCTTTCTTT. It codes for CASSSQGATEAFF. Together with reference TRBV7-2 and TRBJ1-1, the CDR3 gives the full variable domain: GAGVSQSPSNKVTEKGKDVELRCDPISGHTALYWYRQSLGQGLEFLIYFQGNSAPDKSGLPSDRFSAERTGGSVSTLTIQRTQQEDSAVYLCASSSQGATEAFFGQGTRLTVV.